The 26 T cell receptor beta chains in this list originate from one sample, sequenced in a study of cytomegalovirus exposure and HLA in healthy donors. The primer mix had 60 Vbeta and 13 Jbeta primers. Profiling relied on immunoSEQ multiplex PCR, and the TCRdb table lists in-frame clones only, not all of them. The sample comprises more than 150,000 clones, 82% of which are singletons, and 6.6% rests with the top ten. What was sequenced was PBMCs. Receptors were obtained from a woman between 50 and 59 years old in good health and CMV-seropositive.

The rearrangement uses TRBV29-1 and TRBJ2-3; 7 nucleotides align to TRBD1. J was trimmed by 0 bases and V by 7 bases; bases with no gene match: 7. The CDR3 contains 14 residues. Germline lookup yields CDR1 SQVTM and CDR2 ANQGSEA. The CDR3 protein is CSAKQGSSTDTQYF. CDR3 nucleotide sequence: TGCAGCGCTAAACAGGGGTCCAGCACAGATACGCAGTATTTT.

The CDR3 DNA sequence: TGTGCCAGCAGCTTAGCGTCCAGCGGCAAAGATACGCAGTATTTT. This codes for CASSLASSGKDTQYF. This sequence joins TRBV7-9 and TRBJ2-3, with D tentatively TRBD2 (5 bases). Deletions cut 0 bases from V and 5 bases from J, with 12 bases between. The CDR3 consists of 15 residues. CDR1 and CDR2 (germline): SEHNR, FQNEAQ (reference sequence). The entire variable domain, with the rest obtained from reference TRBV7-9 and TRBJ2-3, is as follows: DTGVSQNPRHKITKRGQNVTFRCDPISEHNRLYWYRQTLGQGPEFLTYFQNEAQLEKSRLLSDRFSAERPKGSFSTLEIQRTEQGDSAMYLCASSLASSGKDTQYFGPGTRLTVL.

The chain links TRBV15 to TRBJ2-2; D is uncertain. The V and J ends lost 0 bases and 5 bases respectively, with 4 bases between them. Germline-derived CDR1 and CDR2 are LNHNV and YYDKDF (reference sequence). The CDR3 has 13 amino acids. CDR3 protein: CATSRDQTGELFF. The CDR3 nucleotides read TGTGCCACCAGCAGAGATCAGACCGGGGAGCTGTTTTTT.

With respect to this clone: One end of the junction varies from germline; a read error may be responsible. The chain is built from TRBV5-1 and TRBJ2-7; TRBD2 aligns across 10 bases. Germline V gene lookup returns CDR1 SGHRS and CDR2 YFSETQ. This CDR3 is 11 amino acids long. CDR3 residues: CASSSGLAAVF. The CDR3 region has the DNA TGCGCCAGCAGCTCTGGACTAGCGGCGGTATTC.

This CDR3 reads CSVGGGYTF. The CDR3 DNA sequence: TGCAGCGTGGGGGGTGGCTACACCTTC. The V and J genes are TRBV29-1 and TRBJ1-2; TRBD1 is a possible D gene (5 bases). CDR3 size: 9 residues. Per germline, CDR1 SQVTM and CDR2 ANQGSEA. Trimming left V 6 bases short and J 7 bases short, with 6 bases between.

This clone was recorded only once. This chain links TRBV6-1 with TRBJ2-7; 8 bases are a match to TRBD1. The germline CDR1 and CDR2 sequences are MNHNS and SASEGT. This CDR3 comprises 15 residues. Trimming removed 1 base from V and 1 base from J; junction bases left unmatched: 3. The CDR3 DNA is TGTGCCAGCAGTGAAGGGACAGGGCCTTCCTACGAGCAGTACTTC. This encodes CASSEGTGPSYEQYF.

This clone was seen only once. The CDR3 sequence is CAWSALVSGGPGELFF. The CDR3 DNA reads as TGTGCCTGGAGTGCCCTGGTTAGCGGGGGGCCCGGGGAGCTGTTTTTT. V gene TRBV30 combines with J gene TRBJ2-2; 10 bases match TRBD2. V gave up 1 base and J gave up 6 bases; unmatched junction bases: 8. CDR1 GTSNPN and CDR2 SVGIG come from the germline V gene (reference sequence). This CDR3 has 16 residues.

This clone has just a few counts. The V and J genes are TRBV6-1 and TRBJ2-1, with 8 bases lining up with TRBD1. The CDR3 has 13 amino acids. The germline gives CDR1 MNHNS, CDR2 SASEGT. Losses at the gene ends were 6 bases for V and 7 bases for J; bases not matched to a gene: 5. The CDR3 spells CASRGQGWNEQFF. The CDR3 region has the DNA TGTGCCAGCAGAGGACAGGGTTGGAATGAGCAGTTCTTC.

CDR3 nucleotides: TGTGCCTGGAGTCCACCAGGAAAAGCGAACACTGAAGCTTTCTTT. Translation gives CAWSPPGKANTEAFF. The chain uses TRBV30 and TRBJ1-1; D uncertain. V lost 2 bases and J 1 base, leaving 14 bases between the germline ends. Germline CDR1 reads GTSNPN; CDR2 reads SVGIG (reference sequence). The CDR3 is made up of 15 amino acids.

The chain recombines TRBV7-8 with TRBJ1-2, with 7 bases lining up with TRBD1. CDR3 size: 14 residues. From germline, CDR1 is SGHVS and CDR2 FQNEAQ. V lost 0 bases and J lost 5; bases outside the gene matches: 3. In DNA form, the CDR3 reads TGTGCCAGCAGCTTAGCAGGACAGGTTTATGGCTACACCTTC. Translation: CASSLAGQVYGYTF.

J is TRBJ1-6 and V is TRBV7-7; D is unclear. The V and J ends lost 2 bases and 7 bases respectively, with 6 bases between them. This CDR3 is built from 13 residues. Germline CDR1 reads SSHAT; CDR2 reads FNYEAQ (reference sequence). The CDR3 nucleotides are TGTGCCAGCAGCTTAACAGAAAATTCACCCCTCCACTTT. It encodes CASSLTENSPLHF.

The V call is TRBV19, the J call TRBJ2-1; TRBD1 aligns across 8 bases. The CDR3 totals 15 residues. The germline V gene encodes CDR1 LNHDA and CDR2 SQIVND (reference sequence). J gave up 5 bases and V 6 bases, and 9 bases lay outside the gene matches. The CDR3 sequence is CASRAWDRRDNEQFF. CDR3 coding DNA: TGTGCCAGTAGAGCCTGGGACAGGCGAGACAATGAGCAGTTCTTC. Complete variable domain (other parts from reference TRBV19 and TRBJ2-1): DGGITQSPKYLFRKEGQNVTLSCEQNLNHDAMYWYRQDPGQGLRLIYYSQIVNDFQKGDIAEGYSVSREKKESFPLTVTSAQKNPTAFYLCASRAWDRRDNEQFFGPGTRLTVL.

The chain has TRBV5-1 and TRBJ1-5, with D perhaps matching TRBD1 (5 bases). The V gene lost 0 bases and the J gene lost 0 bases, with 10 bases spanning the gap. Germline V lookup: CDR1 SGHRS, CDR2 YFSETQ. CDR3 length: 16 amino acids. The CDR3 region is CASSLEGADSNQPQHF. DNA of the CDR3: TGCGCCAGCAGCTTGGAAGGGGCCGATAGCAATCAGCCCCAGCATTTT.

This clone was detected only once. The V call is TRBV5-6, the J call TRBJ1-5; 10 positions agree with TRBD1. The CDR3 is made up of 15 amino acids. Germline assignment: CDR1 SGHDT and CDR2 YYEEEE. The J segment lost 3 bases and the V segment lost 4 bases, leaving 4 bases of the junction unmatched. DNA for the CDR3: TGTGCCAGCAGCCCCGGGACAGGGGTCAATCAGCCCCAGCATTTT. Protein sequence: CASSPGTGVNQPQHF.

The V gene is TRBV29-1, the J gene TRBJ2-2, with a weak D call TRBD1 (5 bases). The CDR3 sequence is 12 residues long. V was cut by 7 bases and J by 3 bases, with 9 bases left in between. In germline, CDR1 is SQVTM, CDR2 ANQGSEA. The CDR3 is CSAEGDTGELFF. CDR3 bases: TGCAGCGCCGAAGGGGACACCGGGGAGCTGTTTTTT.

J is TRBJ2-3 and V is TRBV5-8, with TRBD2 as a possible D gene (7 bases). The V end lost 4 bases, the J end lost 5 bases, and 20 bases lay between the germline ends. Looked up from germline, CDR1 is SGHTS and CDR2 is YDEGEE. This CDR3 is built from 16 residues. The CDR3 protein is CASSPLVGGLGDTQYF. Written as DNA, the CDR3 is TGTGCCAGCAGCCCATTAGTGGGGGGGCTTGGAGATACGCAGTATTTT.

The rearrangement uses TRBV7-9 and TRBJ2-2, with D unresolved. This CDR3 has 16 amino acids. The V and J ends lost 1 base and 3 bases respectively, with 12 bases between them. Germline CDR1 reads SEHNR; CDR2 reads FQNEAQ (reference sequence). In DNA, the CDR3 is TGTGCCAGCAGCTTAGTAGGCAGGATCTACACCGGGGAGCTGTTTTTT. Translation: CASSLVGRIYTGELFF.

In its sample, this clone was seen a few times. The chain is built from TRBV9 and TRBJ2-3; no clear D gene. Trimming removed 2 bases at V and 2 bases at J, with 12 bases between. Germline loops: CDR1 SGDLS, CDR2 YYNGEE. The CDR3 has 15 residues. The CDR3 DNA reads TGTGCCAGCAGCGTGGTCCCCCAGAACACAGATACGCAGTATTTT. This sequence encodes CASSVVPQNTDTQYF.

The chain is built from TRBV19 and TRBJ2-7, with 9 nucleotides matching TRBD1. V gave up 4 bases and J gave up 1 base; unmatched junction bases: 5. CDR3 length: 15 amino acids. From germline, CDR1 is LNHDA and CDR2 SQIVND (reference sequence). The CDR3 sequence: CASSTRDRASYEQYF. CDR3 bases: TGTGCCAGTAGTACCCGGGACAGGGCATCCTACGAGCAGTACTTC.

The rearrangement joins TRBV2 to TRBJ1-2; 7 nucleotides align to TRBD1. This CDR3 region has 17 residues. Per germline, CDR1 SNHLY and CDR2 FYNNEI. The V gene end was trimmed by 4 bases and the J gene end by 5 bases; junction bases not matched to a gene: 16. The CDR3 nucleotides read TGTGCCAGCAGTGTTGGCAGGGGCAGGGGGTTGATTTATGGCTACACCTTC. It yields the protein CASSVGRGRGLIYGYTF.

This chain joins TRBV9 and TRBJ2-1; 10 bases map to TRBD1. Trimming at V came to 1 base and at J to 2 bases, leaving 3 bases not matched to a gene. Germline CDR1 reads SGDLS; CDR2 reads YYNGEE. CDR3 length equals 16 residues. CDR3 region: CASSVWDRGTYNEQFF. Written as DNA, the CDR3 is TGTGCCAGCAGCGTATGGGACAGGGGTACCTACAATGAGCAGTTCTTC.

This chain joins TRBV9 and TRBJ1-3; TRBD1 might be the D (6 bases). This CDR3 is built from 17 residues. Germline assignment: CDR1 SGDLS and CDR2 YYNGEE. Trimming pared 2 bases from V and 0 bases from J, leaving 15 bases between. In DNA, the CDR3 is TGTGCCAGCAGCGTTCTGACGACAGGCACCTCTGGAAACACCATATATTTT. Protein sequence: CASSVLTTGTSGNTIYF.

In regard to this clone: One junction end does not reproduce the germline sequence, and a read error may be involved. The chain has TRBV5-4 and TRBJ1-1; tentatively, D is TRBD1 (6 bases). This CDR3 is built from 15 residues. CDR1 SGHNT and CDR2 YYREEE come from the germline V gene (reference sequence). The CDR3 sequence: CASSIYPGQNAEAFF. As DNA, the CDR3 is TGTGCCAGCAGCATATATCCCGGACAGAACGCTGAAGCTTTCTTT.

This chain connects TRBV5-6 to TRBJ2-5; TRBD1 aligns across 7 bases. The J call may be wrong; the DNA end is better matched by TRBJ2-7. The germline CDR1 and CDR2 sequences are SGHDT and YYEEEE. The CDR3 has 16 amino acids. CDR3 residues: CASSFSQGGLMYEQYF. The CDR3, as DNA: TGTGCCAGCAGCTTTTCTCAAGGGGGCTTGATGTACGAGCAGTACTTC.

The V gene is TRBV7-9, the J gene TRBJ2-7; the match to TRBD2 covers 14 bases. The V and J ends lost 3 bases and 0 bases, in that order; junction bases with no gene match: 4. The CDR3 is made up of 17 amino acids. CDR1 SEHNR and CDR2 FQNEAQ come from the germline V gene (reference sequence). CDR3 protein: CASSFGTSGGNSYEQYF. CDR3 bases: TGTGCCAGCAGCTTTGGGACTAGCGGGGGAAACTCCTACGAGCAGTACTTC.

This clone was found a few times. J is TRBJ1-1 and V is TRBV27, with D hard to call. There are 13 residues in the CDR3. Trimming pared 5 bases from V and 4 bases from J, leaving 11 bases between. Germline CDR1 reads MNHEY; CDR2 reads SMNVEV (reference sequence). CDR3: CASSGLGSTEAFF. CDR3 coding DNA: TGTGCCAGCAGTGGACTAGGGAGCACTGAAGCTTTCTTT.